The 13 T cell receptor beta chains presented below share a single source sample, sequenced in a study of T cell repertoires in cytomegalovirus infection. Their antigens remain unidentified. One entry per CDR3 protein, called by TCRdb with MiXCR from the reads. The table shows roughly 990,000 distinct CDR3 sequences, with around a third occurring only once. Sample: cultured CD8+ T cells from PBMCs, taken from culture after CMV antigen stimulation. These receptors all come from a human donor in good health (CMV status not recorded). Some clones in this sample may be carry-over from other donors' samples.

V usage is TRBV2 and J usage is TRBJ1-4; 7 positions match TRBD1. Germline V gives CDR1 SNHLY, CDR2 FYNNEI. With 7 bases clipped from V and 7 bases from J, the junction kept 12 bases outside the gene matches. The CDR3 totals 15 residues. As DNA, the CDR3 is TGTGCCAGCATTCCGGACAGCTACAGGGGTGAAAAACTGTTTTTT. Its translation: CASIPDSYRGEKLFF.

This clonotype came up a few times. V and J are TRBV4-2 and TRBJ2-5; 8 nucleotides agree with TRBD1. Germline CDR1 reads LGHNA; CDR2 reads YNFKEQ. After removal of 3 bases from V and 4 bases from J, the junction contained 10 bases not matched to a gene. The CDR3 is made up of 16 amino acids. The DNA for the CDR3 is TGTGCCAGCAGCCAGGGCAGGGGGCTCTCCCCAGAGACCCAGTACTTC. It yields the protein CASSQGRGLSPETQYF.

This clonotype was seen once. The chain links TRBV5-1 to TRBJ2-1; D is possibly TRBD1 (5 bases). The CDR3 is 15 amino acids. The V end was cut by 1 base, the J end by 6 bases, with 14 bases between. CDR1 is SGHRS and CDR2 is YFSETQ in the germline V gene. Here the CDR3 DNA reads TGCGCCAGCAGCTTGACTGACAGCCTTATCAATGAGCAGTTCTTC. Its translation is CASSLTDSLINEQFF.

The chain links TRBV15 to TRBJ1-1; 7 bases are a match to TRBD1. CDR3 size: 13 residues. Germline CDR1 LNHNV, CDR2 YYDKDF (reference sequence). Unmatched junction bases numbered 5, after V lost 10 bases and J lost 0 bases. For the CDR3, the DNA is TGTGCCATCGAGGGGGCAGTGAACACTGAAGCTTTCTTT. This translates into CAIEGAVNTEAFF. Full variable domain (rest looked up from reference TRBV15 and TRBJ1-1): DAMVIQNPRYQVTQFGKPVTLSCSQTLNHNVMYWYQQKSSQAPKLLFHYYDKDFNNEADTPDNFQSRRPNTSFCFLDIRSPGLGDTAMYLCAIEGAVNTEAFFGQGTRLTVV.

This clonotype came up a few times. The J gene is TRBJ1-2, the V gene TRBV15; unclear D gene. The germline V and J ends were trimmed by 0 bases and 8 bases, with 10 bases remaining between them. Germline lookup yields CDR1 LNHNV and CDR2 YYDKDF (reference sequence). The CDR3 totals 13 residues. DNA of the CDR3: TGTGCCACCAGCAGAGATAGGGTGGAGGGCTACACCTTC. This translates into CATSRDRVEGYTF. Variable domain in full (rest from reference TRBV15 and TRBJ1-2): DAMVIQNPRYQVTQFGKPVTLSCSQTLNHNVMYWYQQKSSQAPKLLFHYYDKDFNNEADTPDNFQSRRPNTSFCFLDIRSPGLGDTAMYLCATSRDRVEGYTFGSGTRLTVV.

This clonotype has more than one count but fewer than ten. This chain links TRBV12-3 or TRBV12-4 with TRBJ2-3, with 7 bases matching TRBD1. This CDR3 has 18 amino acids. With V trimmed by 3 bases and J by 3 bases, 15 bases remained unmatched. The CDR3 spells CASSFPPLDRARTDTQYF. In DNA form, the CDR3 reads TGTGCCAGCAGTTTCCCTCCCCTAGACAGGGCTCGGACAGATACGCAGTATTTT.

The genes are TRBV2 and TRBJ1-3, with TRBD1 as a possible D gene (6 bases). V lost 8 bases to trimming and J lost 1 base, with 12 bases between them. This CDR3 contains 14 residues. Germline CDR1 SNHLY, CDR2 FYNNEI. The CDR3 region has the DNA TGTGCCAGCGATTACAGGGCGTCTGGAAACACCATATATTTT. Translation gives CASDYRASGNTIYF.

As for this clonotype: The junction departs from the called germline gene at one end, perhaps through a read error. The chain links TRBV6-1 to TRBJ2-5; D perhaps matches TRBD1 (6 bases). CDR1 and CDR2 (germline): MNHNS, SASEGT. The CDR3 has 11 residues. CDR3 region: CASSEVGGIEF. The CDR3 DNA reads TGTGCCAGCAGTGAAGTAGGGGGAATAGAGTTC.

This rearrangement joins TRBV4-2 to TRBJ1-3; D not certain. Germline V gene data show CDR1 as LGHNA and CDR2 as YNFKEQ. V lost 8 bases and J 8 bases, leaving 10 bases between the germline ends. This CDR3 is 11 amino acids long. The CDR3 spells CASVAGDTIYF. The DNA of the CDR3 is TGTGCCAGCGTCGCCGGGGACACCATATATTTT.

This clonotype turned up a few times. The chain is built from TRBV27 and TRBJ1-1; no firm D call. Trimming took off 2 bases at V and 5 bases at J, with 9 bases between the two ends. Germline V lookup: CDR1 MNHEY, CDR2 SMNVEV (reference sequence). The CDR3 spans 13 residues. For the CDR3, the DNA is TGTGCCAGCAGTTTAACCAGGATAACTGAAGCTTTCTTT. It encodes CASSLTRITEAFF.

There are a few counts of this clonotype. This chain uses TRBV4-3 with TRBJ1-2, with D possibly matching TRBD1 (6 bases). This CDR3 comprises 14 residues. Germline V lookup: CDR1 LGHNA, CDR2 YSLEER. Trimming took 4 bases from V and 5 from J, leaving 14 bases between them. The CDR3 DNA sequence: TGCGCCAGCAGCCCACGACAGGTTGGGTATGGCTACACCTTC. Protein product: CASSPRQVGYGYTF.

The CDR3, as DNA: TGCAGTGGGATAGCTCCAGCAAAATCTAACTATGGCTACACCTTC. Its protein is CSGIAPAKSNYGYTF. The chain recombines TRBV20-1 with TRBJ1-2, with D uncertain. V shed 7 bases and J shed 0 bases, with 18 bases lying between them. The CDR3 runs to 15 residues. The germline V gene has CDR1 DFQATT and CDR2 SNEGSKA (reference sequence).

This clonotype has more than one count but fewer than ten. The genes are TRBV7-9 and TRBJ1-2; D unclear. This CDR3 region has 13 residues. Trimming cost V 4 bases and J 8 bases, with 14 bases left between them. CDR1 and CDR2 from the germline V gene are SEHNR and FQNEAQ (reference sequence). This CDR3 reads CASSSFDPLGYTF. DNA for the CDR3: TGTGCCAGCAGCTCCTTCGACCCCCTGGGCTACACCTTC.